This is a list of T cell receptor beta chains from one sample in a study of blood T cells in healthy people across ages. TCRdb independently ran MiXCR on the 5' RACE reads; one entry per CDR3 protein. The sample lists 800,000 to 950,000 distinct CDR3 sequences, 25% to 30% occurring once. The data also belong to a second study, concerning T cells of mothers and their children.

Sequenced input: blood. These receptors were collected from a woman aged 40 to 50 in good health. Each CDR3 is given with its conserved first and last residue. The D gene is left open where the match is weak. Only part of the rows carry a size: once, few, many, or a class if the clone is expanded.

TRBV2	-	TRBJ1-1	-	CASSGGKMGARGVAFF	TGTGCCAGCAGTGGGGGAAAGATGGGGGCCAGAGGGGTAGCTTTCTTT
TRBV7-2	TRBD1	TRBJ2-7	-	CASSSAGTGVSYEQYF	TGTGCCAGCAGCTCGGCCGGGACAGGGGTCTCCTACGAGCAGTACTTC
TRBV24-1	-	TRBJ2-5	few	CATSDRAGTKETQYF	TGTGCCACCAGTGATCGGGCCGGGACAAAAGAGACCCAGTACTTC
TRBV20-1	-	TRBJ1-2	-	CSARAGQTIYGYTF	TGCAGTGCTAGAGCCGGACAGACCATCTATGGCTACACCTTC
TRBV20-1	TRBD1	TRBJ2-5	many	CSASRGTAQETQYF	TGCAGTGCTAGTAGAGGGACAGCCCAAGAGACCCAGTACTTC
TRBV7-2	-	TRBJ1-6	few	CASSRGQNNSPLHF	TGTGCCAGCAGCAGAGGACAGAATAATTCACCCCTCCACTTT
TRBV3-1	-	TRBJ1-1	many	CASSQVLRQATEAFF	TGTGCCAGCAGCCAAGTGCTCCGACAGGCCACTGAAGCTTTCTTT
TRBV19	TRBD1	TRBJ2-1	-	CASGADRGFYNEQFF	TGTGCCAGTGGAGCGGACAGGGGGTTTTACAATGAGCAGTTCTTC
TRBV30	-	TRBJ1-2	many	CAWHIAALNYGYTF	TGTGCCTGGCACATAGCCGCACTTAACTATGGCTACACCTTC
TRBV29-1	-	TRBJ2-1	many	CSVDEYGNNEQFF	TGCAGCGTTGATGAGTACGGCAACAATGAGCAGTTCTTC